Listed below are T cell receptor beta chains from one sample, sequenced in a study of blood T cells in healthy people across ages. TCRdb reanalysed the 5' RACE reads using MiXCR and keeps one entry per CDR3 protein. The data show 1.4 million or so distinct CDR3 sequences, about 42% seen once. Sequenced: blood. The source of these receptors is a woman aged 18-35 years in good health. Each CDR3 is given with its conserved first and last residue. The D gene is left open where the match is weak. Size values are once, few and many counts, or a class for expanded clones, and some rows have none.

d_call	j_call	v_call	clone_size	cdr3_nt	cdr3_aa
.	TRBJ2-7	TRBV6-2/TRBV6-3	.	TGTGCCAGCAGTTACACTCGATGGACGGACACCTACAATGAGCAGTACTTC	CASSYTRWTDTYNEQYF
.	TRBJ1-1	TRBV7-3	few	TGTGCCAGCAGCGAAAATGGGGGCACTGAAGCTTTCTTT	CASSENGGTEAFF
.	TRBJ2-5	TRBV30	.	TGTGCCTGGCTAAAGAGAAGGAATGAGCAGTACTTC	CAWLKRRNEQYF
.	TRBJ1-1	TRBV7-2	.	TGTGCCAGCAGCCTAAGACCCCAGGGACTGGGAGGCACTGAAGCTTTCTTT	CASSLRPQGLGGTEAFF
TRBD2	TRBJ2-3	TRBV20-1	once	TGCAGTGCTGACGGGGGGTATCGGCAGTATTTT	CSADGGYRQYF
.	TRBJ1-1	TRBV20-1	.	TGCAGTGCTATGCTAGACATGAACACTGAAGCTTTCTTT	CSAMLDMNTEAFF
.	TRBJ1-6	TRBV6-1	.	TGTGCCAGCAGTGAAAGGGTACCGGCCTTCTATAATTCACCCCTCCACTTT	CASSERVPAFYNSPLHF
.	TRBJ2-5	TRBV7-6	.	TGTGCCAGCAGCTCCCGGGTTTTACAAGAGACCCAGTACTTC	CASSSRVLQETQYF
.	TRBJ2-7	TRBV20-1	.	TGCAGTGCCACCCCCGGGGTCTACGAGCAGTACTTC	CSATPGVYEQYF
.	TRBJ2-7	TRBV7-9	.	TGTGCCAGCGTCAGAGACAGGAACTACGAGCAGTACTTC	CASVRDRNYEQYF
.	TRBJ2-5	TRBV9	.	TGTGCCAGCAGCGTAGGAGGGGCACAGGGAGGGAGATTAGAGACCCAGTACTTC	CASSVGGAQGGRLETQYF
.	TRBJ1-4	TRBV30	.	TGTGCCGGGGACGGCGTAAATGAAAAACTGTTTTTT	CAGDGVNEKLFF
.	TRBJ2-1	TRBV4-2	.	TGTGCCAGCAGTCAAGGCTGGGGCGGTGACTCCTACAATGAGCAGTTCTTC	CASSQGWGGDSYNEQFF
.	TRBJ1-1	TRBV20-1	.	TGCAGTGCTAGTAGGTCCCTGAACACTGAAGCTTTCTTT	CSASRSLNTEAFF
.	TRBJ2-5	TRBV12-3/TRBV12-4	.	TGTGCCAGCAGTTTGGGAGAAAGCCAAGAGACCCAGTACTTC	CASSLGESQETQYF
TRBD1	TRBJ1-5	TRBV5-1	.	TGCGCCGGACTCTTAACAGGGGGCCAGCCCCAGCATTTT	CAGLLTGGQPQHF
.	TRBJ1-4	TRBV12-3/TRBV12-4	.	TGTGCCAGCAGTTTGGGGGTGAATAATGAAAAACTGTTTTTT	CASSLGVNNEKLFF
.	TRBJ1-5	TRBV7-9	.	TGTGCCAGCAGCGCGAACGAGGGGCGCAATCAGCCCCAGCATTTT	CASSANEGRNQPQHF
TRBD1	TRBJ1-6	TRBV20-1	.	TGCAGTGCTAGAGCTGGGACAGGAGATAATTCACCCCTCCACTTT	CSARAGTGDNSPLHF
.	TRBJ2-7	TRBV15	.	TGTGCCACCAGCAGAGATGTGGCCACCTACTACGAGCAGTACTTC	CATSRDVATYYEQYF
.	TRBJ2-3	TRBV7-9	few	TGTGCCAGCACCTCGGAGGCGACAGATACGCAGTATTTT	CASTSEATDTQYF
.	TRBJ1-1	TRBV25-1	once	TGTGCCAGCAGTGGGTCGAGGACAGTGAACACTGAAGCTTTCTTT	CASSGSRTVNTEAFF
TRBD2	TRBJ2-3	TRBV20-1	once	TGCAGTGCTAGAGATCACGGTAGCGGGAGATCAGATACGCAGTATTTT	CSARDHGSGRSDTQYF
.	TRBJ2-1	TRBV21-1	.	TGTGCCAGCAGCAAAGGGTTAGCGGGATTCAATGAGCAGTTCTTC	CASSKGLAGFNEQFF
.	TRBJ1-1	TRBV27	.	TGTGCCAGCAGTTCCTGGACAGAGCTGAACACTGAAGCTTTCTTT	CASSSWTELNTEAFF
.	TRBJ1-4	TRBV28	.	TGTGCCAGCAAACCCCGACGGACGCTAAATGAAAAACTGTTTTTT	CASKPRRTLNEKLFF
TRBD1	TRBJ1-2	TRBV20-1	.	TGCAGTGCTTTGACAGGGGGCGCGGGATATGGCTACACCTTC	CSALTGGAGYGYTF
TRBD2	TRBJ2-1	TRBV7-3	.	TGTGCCAGCAGCTTAGTCTTGGTAGCGGGGGGGCACAATGAGCAGTTCTTC	CASSLVLVAGGHNEQFF
.	TRBJ1-1	TRBV4-1	.	TGCGCCAGCAGCTCTGGACAGAGGTCTTACACTGAAGCTTTCTTT	CASSSGQRSYTEAFF